A single sample gave rise to the 20 T cell receptor beta chains below, sequenced in a study of CD4 T cells in relation to SARS-CoV-2 and coronaviruses. Profiling relied on immunoSEQ multiplex PCR, and the TCRdb table lists in-frame clones only, not all of them. The sample has tens of thousands of clones; roughly 72% are singletons. These receptors have no known antigen. Before the COVID-19 pandemic, during about 2011-2019, CD4+ T cells were taken from unexposed donors. After roughly 9 days of culture, CD4+ T cells were isolated. The sample taken for sequencing was CD4+ T cells from PBMCs, cultured in vitro. The receptors here all came from a human donor in good health.

V usage is TRBV9 and J usage is TRBJ2-5, with a tentative D call TRBD2 (5 bases). Germline CDR1 is SGDLS and CDR2 is YYNGEE. There are 13 residues in the CDR3. V was clipped by 4 bases and J by 7 bases, with 14 bases between them. CDR3 nucleotide sequence: TGTGCCAGCAGCACCCTTACCGAGGGGACCCAGTACTTC. The encoded protein is CASSTLTEGTQYF.

This sequence joins TRBV5-1 and TRBJ2-6; D is unresolved. Germline V gene sequence: CDR1 SGHRS, CDR2 YFSETQ. Trimming removed 4 bases from V and 1 base from J, with 6 bases in between. This CDR3 has 14 residues. CDR3 sequence: CASSPGSGANVLTF. CDR3 sequence (DNA): TGCGCCAGCAGCCCTGGATCTGGGGCCAACGTCCTGACTTTC.

The V call is TRBV4-1, the J call TRBJ2-7; 8 bases are shared with TRBD1. The CDR3 is made up of 14 amino acids. CDR1 MGHRA and CDR2 YSYEKL come from the germline V gene. V lost 4 bases, J lost 2 bases, and 4 bases stayed unmatched. The CDR3 here is CASSPTGATYEQYF. CDR3 DNA: TGCGCCAGCAGCCCGACAGGGGCCACCTACGAGCAGTACTTC.

This sequence joins TRBV2 and TRBJ2-5; D perhaps matches TRBD2 (5 bases). CDR1 and CDR2 from the germline V gene are SNHLY and FYNNEI. Deletions cut 8 bases from V and 2 bases from J, with 15 bases between. This CDR3 comprises 14 residues. This CDR3 reads CASAGLQVQETQYF. CDR3 sequence (DNA): TGTGCCAGCGCCGGACTGCAAGTTCAAGAGACCCAGTACTTC.

The chain is built from TRBV27 and TRBJ2-3, with D unresolved. Germline V lookup: CDR1 MNHEY, CDR2 SMNVEV (reference sequence). CDR3 length: 15 amino acids. Trimming cost V 0 bases and J 0 bases, with 7 bases left between them. CDR3 amino acids: CASSLSTASTDTQYF. CDR3 in DNA: TGTGCCAGCAGTTTATCTACGGCTAGCACAGATACGCAGTATTTT.

J is TRBJ2-5 and V is TRBV7-6; D not certain. CDR1 is SGHVS, CDR2 FNYEAQ, per germline. Trimming took off 1 base at V and 3 bases at J, with 15 bases between the two ends. CDR3 length: 16 residues. The CDR3, as DNA: TGTGCCAGCAGCTTAGGGGTTACACGGTTAGAAGAGACCCAGTACTTC. Amino acid sequence: CASSLGVTRLEETQYF.

This chain connects TRBV30 to TRBJ2-7; 12 bases match TRBD2. V lost 5 bases, J lost 3 bases, and 8 bases stayed unmatched. CDR3 size: 15 residues. Germline CDR1 reads GTSNPN; CDR2 reads SVGIG (reference sequence). The CDR3 here is CAWSQGLAGNYEQYF. The CDR3 nucleotides read TGTGCCTGGTCCCAAGGACTAGCGGGGAACTACGAGCAGTACTTC.

This clone was seen only a few times. This chain uses TRBV4-1 with TRBJ2-7; 16 bases agree with TRBD2. In germline, CDR1 is MGHRA, CDR2 YSYEKL. This CDR3 comprises 20 residues. V shed 0 bases and J 3 bases; nucleotides not matched to a gene: 11. This CDR3 reads CASSQDFLGTSGRALYEQYF. CDR3 sequence (DNA): TGCGCCAGCAGCCAAGATTTTTTGGGGACTAGCGGGAGGGCCCTCTACGAGCAGTACTTC.

This chain uses TRBV4-3 with TRBJ1-2; the D gene is possibly TRBD1 (5 bases). CDR3 size: 16 residues. The V end lost 0 bases, the J end lost 4 bases, and 15 bases lay between the germline ends. CDR1 and CDR2 from the germline V gene are LGHNA and YSLEER. In DNA, the CDR3 is TGCGCCAGCAGCCAAGATGGGGGGGGACGGAGCTATGGCTACACCTTC. It yields the protein CASSQDGGGRSYGYTF.

The J gene is TRBJ1-1, the V gene TRBV3-1 (or the pseudogene TRBV3-2); 9 nucleotides agree with TRBD1. This CDR3 is 15 amino acids long. Looked up from germline, CDR1 is LGHDT and CDR2 is YNNKEL (reference sequence). The J segment lost 8 bases and the V segment lost 4 bases, leaving 11 bases of the junction unmatched. CDR3: CASSRPGQGTGEAFF. Here the CDR3 DNA reads TGTGCCAGCAGCCGCCCGGGACAGGGTACGGGGGAAGCTTTCTTT.

This clone was detected only a few times. The chain employs TRBV6-5 and TRBJ2-5, with 10 bases identical to TRBD2. Germline CDR1 MNHEY, CDR2 SVGAGI. Trimming cost V 0 bases and J 5 bases; bases outside gene matches: 6. The CDR3 sequence is 16 residues long. In nucleotides, the CDR3 is TGTGCCAGCAGTTACTCGATGGGTAGCGGGAGGGAGACCCAGTACTTC. It is translated as CASSYSMGSGRETQYF.

The chain uses TRBV11-2 and TRBJ2-2; D might be TRBD2 (5 bases). Per the germline V gene, CDR1 is SGHAT and CDR2 is FQNNGV. Trimming removed 5 bases at V and 5 bases at J, with 12 bases between. This CDR3 has 14 residues. CDR3 nucleotide sequence: TGTGCCAGCAGCCGCAGCGGCGGAACCGGGGAGCTGTTTTTT. This codes for CASSRSGGTGELFF. The full variable domain, rest sourced from reference TRBV11-2 and TRBJ2-2, is EAGVAQSPRYKIIEKRQSVAFWCNPISGHATLYWYQQILGQGPKLLIQFQNNGVVDDSQLPKDRFSAERLKGVDSTLKIQPAKLEDSAVYLCASSRSGGTGELFFGEGSRLTVL.

The chain is built from TRBV3-1 (or the pseudogene TRBV3-2) and TRBJ2-3, with 14 bases that match TRBD2. The germline V gene encodes CDR1 LGHDT and CDR2 YNNKEL (reference sequence). V was clipped by 1 base and J by 4 bases; unmatched bases: 1. This CDR3 contains 16 residues. CDR3 in amino acids: CASSQGLAGGSDTQYF. CDR3 bases: TGTGCCAGCAGCCAAGGACTAGCGGGAGGGTCAGATACGCAGTATTTT.

V and J are TRBV7-6 and TRBJ2-5; TRBD2 aligns across 15 bases. Germline CDR1 SGHVS, CDR2 FNYEAQ. This CDR3 has 18 amino acids. With 4 bases clipped from V and 2 bases from J, the junction kept 8 bases outside the gene matches. The chain's CDR3 is CASSWTSGGASWQETQYF. CDR3 nucleotide sequence: TGTGCCAGCAGCTGGACTAGCGGGGGGGCATCATGGCAAGAGACCCAGTACTTC.

The chain has TRBV19 and TRBJ2-3; TRBD2 aligns across 15 bases. Germline CDR1 LNHDA, CDR2 SQIVND (reference sequence). J lost 5 bases, V lost 2 bases, and 5 bases had no gene match. The CDR3 has 17 amino acids. The CDR3 spells CASSIRGLAGGGDTQYF. CDR3 bases: TGTGCCAGTAGTATAAGAGGACTAGCGGGAGGGGGAGATACGCAGTATTTT.

CDR3 sequence (DNA): TGTGCCAGCAGCCCTACAGGGGGCGCGAGAAACACCATATATTTT. This codes for CASSPTGGARNTIYF. The chain is built from TRBV7-2 and TRBJ1-3; 9 bases are a match to TRBD1. After removal of 5 bases from V and 5 bases from J, the junction contained 7 bases not matched to a gene. Germline CDR1 SGHTA, CDR2 FQGNSA. The CDR3 sequence is 15 residues long.

The J gene is TRBJ1-1, the V gene TRBV9, with no clear D. CDR1 and CDR2 from the germline V gene are SGDLS and YYNGEE. This CDR3 has 15 amino acids. V was clipped by 0 bases and J by 0 bases, with 9 bases between them. In DNA form, the CDR3 reads TGTGCCAGCAGCGTAGAAAGGGAGATGAACACTGAAGCTTTCTTT. Residues: CASSVEREMNTEAFF.

V and J are TRBV9 and TRBJ1-1; D is perhaps TRBD1 (6 bases). The CDR3 has 15 amino acids. Germline V gene lookup returns CDR1 SGDLS and CDR2 YYNGEE. Between the trimmed V and J ends, which lost 0 bases and 2 bases, there was a span of 11 bases. CDR3 loop: CASSVGGTSNTEAFF. In DNA form, the CDR3 reads TGTGCCAGCAGCGTAGGGGGGACATCAAACACTGAAGCTTTCTTT.

This clone is a singleton in its sample. V and J are TRBV27 and TRBJ1-6, with 12 bases lining up with TRBD1. The germline V gene encodes CDR1 MNHEY and CDR2 SMNVEV (reference sequence). Trimming at V came to 3 bases and at J to 10 bases, leaving 4 bases not matched to a gene. This CDR3 comprises 15 residues. CDR3 DNA sequence: TGTGCCAGCAGTTTTCGGGACAGGGGGCGATCACCCCTCCACTTT. It encodes CASSFRDRGRSPLHF.

The rearrangement uses TRBV7-3 and TRBJ2-7; 8 bases match TRBD1. The CDR3 has 13 amino acids. V lost 5 bases and J lost 6; bases outside the gene matches: 6. Germline loops: CDR1 SGHTA, CDR2 FQGTGA. CDR3 bases: TGTGCCAGCAGCCTAGTACAGGGGGGCGAGCAGTACTTC. Translation gives CASSLVQGGEQYF.